This T cell receptor (beta chain) was found in a study of OX40 agonist ivuxolimab in advanced cancers. It was autoimmune disease history or systemic immunosuppression that excluded patients. Clones were read by immunoSEQ multiplex PCR, and TCRdb kept only the in-frame ones, dropping some. The profile shows roughly 29,000 clones, around 90% of them singletons. Germline V gives CDR1 SNHLY, CDR2 FYNNEI. CDR3 length: 16 residues. Losses at the gene ends were 6 bases for V and 0 bases for J; bases not matched to a gene: 6. The sequence was obtained from an adult with an advanced solid tumor such as melanoma, head and neck, liver or kidney cancer. The sequencing here drew on CD4+ or CD8+ T cells sorted from blood, taken in a trial of the OX40 agonist ivuxolimab. This sequence joins TRBV2 and TRBJ1-4, with TRBD1 identical over 8 bases. CDR3 DNA: TGTGCCAGCAGGCCGGGACAGGAGACAACTAATGAAAAACTGTTTTTT. Amino acid sequence: CASRPGQETTNEKLFF.